These 31 T cell receptor beta chains originate from one sample sequenced in a study of blood T cell repertoires in COVID-19 (dated by TCRdb to the early 2020s). Library generation was performed with the immunoSEQ multiplex PCR assay. The table comes from immuneACCESS by way of TCRdb, which keeps in-frame sequences with V and J called. Part of the clones is missing from these tables; in studies checked, under half for an unresolved V gene and the rest for unknown reasons. The sample includes approximately 28,000 clones, with roughly 93% observed a single time. The top ten clonotypes cover approximately 0.84% of the sample. Source material: peripheral blood. Receptor source: a woman between 65 and 79 years old with COVID-19, enrolled during active disease.

V and J are TRBV7-9 and TRBJ2-7; maybe TRBD2 (6 bases). The V end was cut by 5 bases, the J end by 6 bases, with 17 bases between. Germline V gene lookup returns CDR1 SEHNR and CDR2 FQNEAQ (reference sequence). The CDR3 is 14 residues long. The CDR3: CASSPHSLGGEQYF. The CDR3 DNA reads as TGTGCCAGCAGCCCCCACTCCTTGGGGGGCGAGCAGTACTTC.

This clone appeared once. The chain joins TRBV29-1 to TRBJ1-2; TRBD1 agrees at 8 bases. Trimming cost V 6 bases and J 5 bases; bases outside gene matches: 5. The CDR3 runs 12 residues. Germline V gives CDR1 SQVTM, CDR2 ANQGSEA. CDR3 in amino acids: CSVMDRVYGYTF. In DNA form, the CDR3 reads TGCAGCGTGATGGACAGGGTTTATGGCTACACCTTC.

V and J are TRBV9 and TRBJ2-1; 8 nucleotides align to TRBD2. V lost 4 bases to trimming and J lost 7 bases; unmatched junction nucleotides: 16. Germline assignment: CDR1 SGDLS and CDR2 YYNGEE. This CDR3 is 17 amino acids long. The DNA for the CDR3 is TGTGCCAGCAGCCCGGGGGAAGCGGGAGCAAGAGGGAATGAGCAGTTCTTC. This codes for CASSPGEAGARGNEQFF. The full variable domain, its missing parts supplied by reference TRBV9 and TRBJ2-1, is DSGVTQTPKHLITATGQRVTLRCSPRSGDLSVYWYQQSLDQGLQFLIQYYNGEERAKGNILERFSAQQFPDLHSELNLSSLELGDSALYFCASSPGEAGARGNEQFFGPGTRLTVL.

This clone occurred once. V gene TRBV11-2 combines with J gene TRBJ2-7; 9 bases align to TRBD2. Germline loops: CDR1 SGHAT, CDR2 FQNNGV. V lost 0 bases and J lost 5; bases outside the gene matches: 11. CDR3 length: 17 amino acids. The CDR3 is CASSLDLMGLALDEQYF. The CDR3 bases are TGTGCCAGCAGCTTAGACCTGATGGGACTAGCTCTTGACGAGCAGTACTTC. Full variable domain (outside the CDR3, taken from reference TRBV11-2 and TRBJ2-7): EAGVAQSPRYKIIEKRQSVAFWCNPISGHATLYWYQQILGQGPKLLIQFQNNGVVDDSQLPKDRFSAERLKGVDSTLKIQPAKLEDSAVYLCASSLDLMGLALDEQYFGPGTRLTVT.

The J gene is TRBJ2-3, the V gene TRBV27, with 12 nucleotides matching TRBD1. Germline CDR1 reads MNHEY; CDR2 reads SMNVEV (reference sequence). The CDR3 totals 18 residues. Losses at the gene ends were 1 base for V and 9 bases for J; bases not matched to a gene: 14. The CDR3 here is CASSLLRDRGLGRWTQYF. In DNA form, the CDR3 reads TGTGCCAGCAGTTTATTAAGGGACAGGGGGCTAGGTCGGTGGACGCAGTATTTT.

This chain links TRBV21-1 with TRBJ1-2. TRBV21-1 is a pseudogene. The CDR3 has 15 amino acids. The CDR3 here is CASSKGGEQLRGYTF. The CDR3 region has the DNA TGTGCCAGCAGCAAGGGGGGAGAACAGCTGAGGGGCTACACCTTC.

DNA for the CDR3: TGTGCCAGCACCCTGGGACTAGCGGCGTCCACAGATACGCAGTATTTT. It specifies CASTLGLAASTDTQYF. J is TRBJ2-3 and V is TRBV5-4; the match to TRBD2 covers 11 bases. Germline CDR1 is SGHNT and CDR2 is YYREEE (reference sequence). V lost 6 bases to trimming and J lost 2 bases; unmatched junction nucleotides: 8. The CDR3 is 16 residues long.

The chain is built from TRBV7-9 and TRBJ2-5; tentative D call: TRBD2 (5 bases). CDR1 and CDR2 (germline): SEHNR, FQNEAQ (reference sequence). The V end lost 1 base, the J end lost 1 base, and 10 bases lay between the germline ends. The CDR3 is 15 amino acids. The CDR3 loop is CASSLVISGQETQYF. The CDR3 DNA follows: TGTGCCAGCAGCTTAGTAATAAGCGGCCAAGAGACCCAGTACTTC. The full variable domain, with the rest looked up from reference TRBV7-9 and TRBJ2-5, is DTGVSQNPRHKITKRGQNVTFRCDPISEHNRLYWYRQTLGQGPEFLTYFQNEAQLEKSRLLSDRFSAERPKGSFSTLEIQRTEQGDSAMYLCASSLVISGQETQYFGPGTRLLVL.

The V call is TRBV2, the J call TRBJ1-1; 9 nucleotides line up with TRBD1. Germline V CDR1 and CDR2: SNHLY, FYNNEI. V lost 6 bases and J lost 5; bases outside the gene matches: 10. The CDR3 is 15 residues long. The CDR3 sequence is CASRAGQGIKTEAFF. Written as DNA, the CDR3 is TGTGCCAGCAGGGCAGGACAGGGGATAAAAACTGAAGCTTTCTTT.

The chain links TRBV21-1 to TRBJ2-7; the table names TRBD1, a call not compared with the DNA. TRBV21-1 is given as a pseudogene. The CDR3 length is 16 residues. CDR3 residues: CASSKINQGSSYEQYF. The CDR3 nucleotides read TGTGCCAGCAGCAAAATCAACCAGGGTTCATCCTACGAGCAGTACTTC.

This clone occurred once. The V gene is TRBV6-4, the J gene TRBJ2-1; 10 bases are a match to TRBD2. Per germline, CDR1 MRHNA and CDR2 SNTAGT. Losses at the gene ends were 5 bases for V and 3 bases for J; bases not matched to a gene: 4. This CDR3 is 15 amino acids long. The CDR3 coding sequence is TGTGCCAGCAGTCTCCTAGCGGGAGTCTACAATGAGCAGTTCTTC. Amino acids: CASSLLAGVYNEQFF.

The J gene is TRBJ2-1, the V gene TRBV7-9; D possibly corresponds to TRBD2 (5 bases). CDR1 and CDR2 (germline): SEHNR, FQNEAQ (reference sequence). The CDR3 runs to 16 residues. Trimming shortened V by 0 bases and J by 8 bases, and 17 bases separated the two germline ends. This CDR3 is CASSLARAVEGYEQFF. DNA for the CDR3: TGTGCCAGCAGCTTAGCCCGCGCCGTAGAGGGCTATGAGCAGTTCTTC.

V gene TRBV7-9 combines with J gene TRBJ1-2; 9 positions match TRBD1. J gave up 8 bases and V 6 bases, and 4 bases lay outside the gene matches. Per germline, CDR1 SEHNR and CDR2 FQNEAQ (reference sequence). The CDR3 length is 12 residues. CDR3 region: CASSIGQGGYTF. DNA for the CDR3: TGTGCCAGCAGTATTGGACAGGGGGGCTACACCTTC.

The rearrangement joins TRBV6-5 to TRBJ2-3, with TRBD1 as a possible D gene (5 bases). Germline lookup yields CDR1 MNHEY and CDR2 SVGAGI. The CDR3 covers 13 residues. The ends were cut back, 6 bases at V and 4 bases at J, with 11 bases in the middle. The CDR3 nucleotides are TGTGCCAGCAGATATGGGGCCGCAGATACGCAGTATTTT. This sequence encodes CASRYGAADTQYF.

V usage is TRBV28 and J usage is TRBJ2-2, with D possibly TRBD2 on 6 matching bases. Germline V gene data show CDR1 as MDHEN and CDR2 as SYDVKM. The length of the CDR3 is 16 residues. Deletions cut 7 bases from V and 4 bases from J, with 19 bases between. The CDR3 region is CASTRDGVAVTGELFF. CDR3 DNA sequence: TGTGCCAGCACCAGAGACGGGGTAGCGGTCACCGGGGAGCTGTTTTTT.

J is TRBJ2-1 and V is TRBV27, with 12 bases fitting TRBD2. The V gene's germline CDR1 is MNHEY and CDR2 SMNVEV (reference sequence). This CDR3 is built from 16 residues. V dropped 3 bases and J dropped 4; count of bases not matched to a gene: 4. Here the CDR3 reads CASSLTGTSGYNEQFF. The CDR3 DNA reads TGTGCCAGCAGTTTGACCGGGACTAGCGGGTACAATGAGCAGTTCTTC.

The chain carries TRBV3-1 (or the pseudogene TRBV3-2) and TRBJ1-6, with D maybe TRBD1 (5 bases). Trimming cost V 6 bases and J 0 bases, with 9 bases left between them. Germline CDR1 is LGHDT and CDR2 is YNNKEL (reference sequence). CDR3 size: 15 residues. The DNA of the CDR3 is TGTGCCAGCAGTCAGACAGCCTCCTATAATTCACCCCTCCACTTT. It is translated as CASSQTASYNSPLHF.

This chain connects TRBV6-5 to TRBJ2-1, with 7 nucleotides matching TRBD1. The V gene end was trimmed by 7 bases and the J gene end by 6 bases; junction bases not matched to a gene: 9. CDR3 length equals 14 residues. Per the germline V gene, CDR1 is MNHEY and CDR2 is SVGAGI. For the CDR3, the DNA is TGTGCCAGCATGCCAGACAGGGACCGCAATGAGCAGTTCTTC. This codes for CASMPDRDRNEQFF.

The chain links TRBV7-3 to TRBJ2-5; D might be TRBD2 (6 bases). CDR3 length: 13 residues. Germline CDR1 reads SGHTA; CDR2 reads FQGTGA. With 0 bases removed from V and 5 bases from J, the gap between germline ends came to 7 bases. CDR3 loop: CASSLTLAETQYF. CDR3 sequence (DNA): TGTGCCAGCAGCTTAACCCTAGCGGAGACCCAGTACTTC.

V gene TRBV28 combines with J gene TRBJ1-5; TRBD1 is a possible D gene (5 bases). V lost 10 bases to trimming and J lost 2 bases, with 15 bases between them. Germline V gene data show CDR1 as MDHEN and CDR2 as SYDVKM. CDR3 length equals 14 residues. In DNA, the CDR3 is TGTGCCAACCCGACAGTTTGGGGCAATCAGCCCCAGCATTTT. The encoded protein is CANPTVWGNQPQHF.

The chain combines TRBV11-2 with TRBJ2-5, with a possible D match to TRBD1 (6 bases). This CDR3 spans 16 amino acids. Germline loops: CDR1 SGHAT, CDR2 FQNNGV. V lost 6 bases to trimming and J lost 2 bases, with 19 bases between them. The CDR3 loop is CASRKDRSPPQETQYF. CDR3 in DNA: TGTGCCAGCAGAAAAGACAGGAGCCCCCCTCAAGAGACCCAGTACTTC.

The J gene is TRBJ1-6, the V gene TRBV4-3, with a possible D match to TRBD1 (5 bases). There are 17 residues in the CDR3. The V gene lost 6 bases and the J gene lost 4 bases, with 19 bases spanning the gap. The germline V gene encodes CDR1 LGHNA and CDR2 YSLEER. The CDR3 coding sequence is TGCGCCAGCAGTTCGACACAGGACGGAGCTTATAATTCACCCCTCCACTTT. As protein: CASSSTQDGAYNSPLHF.

This rearrangement joins TRBV28 to TRBJ1-3, with 7 bases that match TRBD1. Trimming took 6 bases from V and 4 from J; bases not matched to a gene: 6. Germline CDR1 reads MDHEN; CDR2 reads SYDVKM. CDR3 length: 14 residues. DNA of the CDR3: TGTGCCAGCAGGGAGACAGGGTCGGGAAACACCATATATTTT. Encoded protein: CASRETGSGNTIYF.

The V and J genes are TRBV7-3 and TRBJ2-2; 9 nucleotides line up with TRBD1. J was trimmed by 4 bases and V by 5 bases; bases with no gene match: 11. Germline CDR1 SGHTA, CDR2 FQGTGA. CDR3 length equals 17 residues. CDR3: CASSAHRGRTGTGELFF. For the CDR3, the DNA is TGTGCCAGCAGCGCCCACAGGGGGCGGACGGGCACCGGGGAGCTGTTTTTT.

The chain recombines TRBV19 with TRBJ1-6, with 9 bases that match TRBD1. CDR3 size: 14 residues. V trimming: 9 bases; J trimming: 5 bases; junction bases outside the gene matches: 5. Germline CDR1 is LNHDA and CDR2 is SQIVND (reference sequence). CDR3 sequence reads: CASGDRVNNSPLHF. CDR3 DNA: TGTGCCAGCGGGGACAGGGTTAATAATTCACCCCTCCACTTT.

The chain combines TRBV30 with TRBJ2-7, with D unclear. CDR3 size: 12 residues. Germline V gives CDR1 GTSNPN, CDR2 SVGIG (reference sequence). V lost 0 bases, J lost 4 bases, and 7 bases lay in between. CDR3 sequence: CAWSVDRYEQYF. CDR3 nucleotide sequence: TGTGCCTGGAGTGTTGATCGGTACGAGCAGTACTTC.

The chain joins TRBV11-2 to TRBJ1-3, with D possibly matching TRBD1 (5 bases). The CDR3 runs 14 residues. In germline, CDR1 is SGHAT, CDR2 FQNNGV. The germline V and J ends were trimmed by 4 bases and 4 bases, with 11 bases remaining between them. CDR3 amino acids: CASSSGGPGNTIYF. CDR3 sequence (DNA): TGTGCCAGCAGCTCCGGGGGTCCAGGAAACACCATATATTTT.

The chain recombines TRBV6-2 or TRBV6-3 with TRBJ1-2; no clear D gene. Trimming cost V 2 bases and J 4 bases, with 17 bases left between them. Germline V lookup: CDR1 MNHEY, CDR2 SVGEGT. This CDR3 is 16 amino acids long. This chain's CDR3 is CASSYDREGTTYGYTF. The CDR3 region has the DNA TGTGCCAGCAGTTACGACCGGGAAGGAACTACCTATGGCTACACCTTC.

The CDR3 sequence: CASSEQGEGTGELFF. The DNA of the CDR3 is TGTGCCAGCAGCGAGCAGGGGGAAGGCACCGGGGAGCTGTTTTTT. The chain joins TRBV7-3 to TRBJ2-2, with 7 bases aligning to TRBD1. CDR1 is SGHTA, CDR2 FQGTGA, per germline. There are 15 residues in the CDR3. V gave up 5 bases and J gave up 4 bases; unmatched junction bases: 7.

The rearrangement links TRBV9 to TRBJ1-5; TRBD1 agrees at 10 bases. The germline CDR1 and CDR2 sequences are SGDLS and YYNGEE. The CDR3 covers 15 residues. The junction had 2 bases not matched to a gene; V was cut back by 0 bases and J by 5 bases. The CDR3 DNA reads TGTGCCAGCAGCGTAGGACAGGGGGCGGATCAGCCCCAGCATTTT. Translated, it gives CASSVGQGADQPQHF.

The chain links TRBV4-1 to TRBJ1-1; 8 nucleotides align to TRBD1. The germline V gene has CDR1 MGHRA and CDR2 YSYEKL. The CDR3 loop spans 16 amino acids. The ends lost 1 base at V and 8 bases at J; junction bases unmatched: 12. The CDR3 nucleotides are TGCGCCAGCAGCCAAGTGGGTTGGACAGGGATTGTGGAAGCTTTCTTT. This sequence encodes CASSQVGWTGIVEAFF.